Included here is one TCR beta chain sequence, with context. The source of the sample is a study of blood T cell repertoires in COVID-19. Study-wide background: Some COVID-19 samples were acute and others convalescent; all came from the United States, Italy and Spain. T cells, B-cell-depleted T cells, or PBMCs provided the cDNA or gDNA that served as material.

V lost 0 bases and J lost 5; bases outside the gene matches: 9. This CDR3 is 17 amino acids long. Germline lookup yields CDR1 SGHVS and CDR2 FQNEAQ. In the original workflow: Researchers report that nucleated cell counts were estimated from reference gene primer amplification. Sequencing used immunoSEQ multiplex PCR; TCRdb keeps in-frame clones, though not all of them. V and J calls and clone size are given by that table; D and trimming were obtained from the DNA. Among 250,000 to 300,000 clones listed, 70% to 90% were seen once. The chain joins TRBV7-8 to TRBJ2-2; TRBD2 matches at 7 bases. Sequences were obtained from peripheral blood. The TCR was taken from a woman in her 70s with acute or convalescent COVID-19. The CDR3 nucleotides read TGTGCCAGCAGCTTAGCGCGGGGGTCCTGGGGGACCGGGGAGCTGTTTTTT. Amino acids: CASSLARGSWGTGELFF.